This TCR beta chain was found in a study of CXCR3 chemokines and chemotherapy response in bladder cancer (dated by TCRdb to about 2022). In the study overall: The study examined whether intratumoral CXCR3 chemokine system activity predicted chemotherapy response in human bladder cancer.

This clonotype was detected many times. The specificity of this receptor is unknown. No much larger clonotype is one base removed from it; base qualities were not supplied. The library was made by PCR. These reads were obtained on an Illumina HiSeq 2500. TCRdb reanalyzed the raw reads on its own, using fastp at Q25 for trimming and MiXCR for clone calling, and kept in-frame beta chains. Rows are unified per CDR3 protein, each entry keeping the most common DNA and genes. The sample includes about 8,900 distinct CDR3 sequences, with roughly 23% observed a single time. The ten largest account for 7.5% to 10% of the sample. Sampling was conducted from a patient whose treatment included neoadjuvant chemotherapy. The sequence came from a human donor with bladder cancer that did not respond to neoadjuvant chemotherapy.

This receptor carries the CDR3 CASSNLAGVTDTQYF. Here is the DNA: TGTGCCAGCAGCAATCTAGCGGGGGTCACAGATACGCAGTATTTT. The sequence links TRBV12-3 or TRBV12-4 to TRBJ2-3; 10 junctional bases match TRBD2. The CDR3, from cysteine to phenylalanine, totals 15 residues. Of all the DNA, just the CDR3 is kept, 45 bases in frame from base 1. V is trimmed back by 6 bases and J by 2 bases, and the junction contains 5 bases that no gene match accounts for.